These 20 T cell receptor beta chains originate from one sample sequenced in a study of vaccination and CD4 T cells after COVID-19. Sequenced with the Oncomine TCR Beta short-read assay was DNA taken from cultured CD4+ T cells. TCRdb redid the calling of the PCR reads with MiXCR, one entry per CDR3 protein. The sample has some 11,000 distinct CDR3 sequences; less than 40% are singletons. Treatment noted: approximately nine-day PBMC culture with coronavirus spike peptide pools or control peptides (ViraFEST assay). Their antigen targets remain unknown. The sample was cultured CD4+ T cells from blood. These receptors were taken from a human donor with COVID-19.

This clonotype was counted a few times. J is TRBJ2-2 and V is TRBV7-9; D call uncertain. The CDR3 covers 13 residues. Trimming cost V 2 bases and J 0 bases, with 1 base left between them. Germline CDR1 SEHNR, CDR2 FQNEAQ (reference sequence). In nucleotides, the CDR3 is TGTGCCAGCAGCTTATCGAACACCGGGGAGCTGTTTTTT. Translation gives CASSLSNTGELFF.

This rearrangement joins TRBV19 to TRBJ2-3; tentatively, D is TRBD1 (5 bases). V was pared by 11 bases and J by 1 base, with 22 bases between. The germline V gene encodes CDR1 LNHDA and CDR2 SQIVND (reference sequence). The CDR3 covers 16 residues. The CDR3 spells CAASPDTSMGTDTQYF. CDR3 sequence (DNA): TGTGCCGCTTCCCCGGACACTTCGATGGGCACAGATACGCAGTATTTT.

The rearrangement joins TRBV20-1 to TRBJ1-2; D is ambiguous. The germline gives CDR1 DFQATT, CDR2 SNEGSKA (reference sequence). The V gene lost 3 bases and the J gene lost 3 bases, with 8 bases spanning the gap. The CDR3 has 12 amino acids. The CDR3 is CSASKGDYGYTF. The CDR3 coding sequence is TGCAGTGCTAGTAAAGGTGACTATGGCTACACCTTC.

V and J are TRBV7-9 and TRBJ1-2; D is unresolved. The CDR3 consists of 15 residues. Trimming removed 5 bases from V and 7 bases from J, with 20 bases in between. Germline V gene data show CDR1 as SEHNR and CDR2 as FQNEAQ (reference sequence). In DNA form, the CDR3 reads TGTGCCAGCAGCCCCAATCTTAGGGAGCTAGGTGGCTACACCTTC. This translates into CASSPNLRELGGYTF.

This clonotype was detected only a few times. The rearrangement joins TRBV19 to TRBJ1-1, with D tentatively TRBD1 (5 bases). Germline V gene data show CDR1 as LNHDA and CDR2 as SQIVND (reference sequence). There are 12 residues in the CDR3. V was cut by 1 base and J by 7 bases, with 7 bases left in between. DNA for the CDR3: TGTGCCAGTAGTATAGTCGACAGTGAAGCTTTCTTT. Its protein product is CASSIVDSEAFF.

This clonotype was counted between two and nine times. The J gene is TRBJ2-7, the V gene TRBV7-8, with TRBD1 matching 7 bases. The ends lost 5 bases at V and 0 bases at J; junction bases unmatched: 7. Germline CDR1 SGHVS, CDR2 FQNEAQ. The CDR3 is 15 residues long. The CDR3 sequence: CASSHRDSLSYEQYF. CDR3 nucleotides: TGTGCCAGCAGCCACCGGGACAGCCTCTCCTACGAGCAGTACTTC.

The chain is built from TRBV27 and TRBJ1-2; D unclear. Deletions cut 3 bases from V and 0 bases from J, with 11 bases between. The CDR3 has 15 amino acids. Looked up from germline, CDR1 is MNHEY and CDR2 is SMNVEV (reference sequence). The CDR3 nucleotides are TGTGCCAGCAGTTTTAATTCCTCCCCTAACTATGGCTACACCTTC. Translation gives CASSFNSSPNYGYTF.

V is TRBV12-3 or TRBV12-4 and J is TRBJ1-5; 7 bases line up with TRBD1. With V trimmed by 5 bases and J by 8 bases, 12 bases remained unmatched. This CDR3 is built from 15 residues. In DNA form, the CDR3 reads TGTGCCAGCAGTACCCCGACAGGGAGTAAGGAGCCCCAGCATTTT. It is translated as CASSTPTGSKEPQHF.

V usage is TRBV6-1 and J usage is TRBJ1-3, with D unclear. V lost 9 bases to trimming and J lost 4 bases, with 4 bases between them. The CDR3 loop spans 10 amino acids. Germline V gene data show CDR1 as MNHNS and CDR2 as SASEGT. The CDR3 loop is CASVGNTIYF. For the CDR3, the DNA is TGTGCCAGTGTAGGAAACACCATATATTTT.

In this sample, this clonotype turned up a few times. J is TRBJ1-2 and V is TRBV5-4; weak D call: TRBD1 (5 bases). V was cut by 0 bases and J by 7 bases, with 13 bases left in between. The CDR3 is 14 residues long. Per germline, CDR1 SGHNT and CDR2 YYREEE (reference sequence). This CDR3 is CASSLERTRSGYTF. As DNA, the CDR3 is TGTGCCAGCAGCTTGGAACGGACACGTAGTGGCTACACCTTC.

The chain has TRBV2 and TRBJ2-2; the D gene could be TRBD1 or TRBD2 (5 bases each). Deletions cut 7 bases from V and 1 base from J, with 19 bases between. Germline V gene sequence: CDR1 SNHLY, CDR2 FYNNEI. This CDR3 region has 17 residues. The CDR3 loop reads CASNYPLGRGNTGELFF. The CDR3 DNA reads TGTGCCAGCAATTATCCTCTGGGACGGGGGAACACCGGGGAGCTGTTTTTT. Complete variable domain (other parts from reference TRBV2 and TRBJ2-2): EPEVTQTPSHQVTQMGQEVILRCVPISNHLYFYWYRQILGQKVEFLVSFYNNEISEKSEIFDDQFSVERPDGSNFTLKIRSTKLEDSAMYFCASNYPLGRGNTGELFFGEGSRLTVL.

The chain has TRBV9 and TRBJ2-3; 7 bases match TRBD1. CDR3 length: 12 residues. In germline, CDR1 is SGDLS, CDR2 YYNGEE. The trim removed 4 bases at V and 7 bases at J, leaving 3 bases unmatched. The CDR3 sequence is CASSPQGNTQYF. The CDR3 coding sequence is TGTGCCAGCAGCCCACAGGGGAATACGCAGTATTTT. Supplemented by reference TRBV9 and TRBJ2-3, the full variable domain reads DSGVTQTPKHLITATGQRVTLRCSPRSGDLSVYWYQQSLDQGLQFLIQYYNGEERAKGNILERFSAQQFPDLHSELNLSSLELGDSALYFCASSPQGNTQYFGPGTRLTVL.

The chain combines TRBV20-1 with TRBJ2-5; unclear D gene. V shed 0 bases and J shed 0 bases, with 5 bases lying between them. There are 13 residues in the CDR3. The germline CDR1 and CDR2 sequences are DFQATT and SNEGSKA (reference sequence). CDR3 DNA: TGCAGTGCTAGAGAGCAGTACCAAGAGACCCAGTACTTC. It specifies CSAREQYQETQYF.

The rearrangement uses TRBV19 and TRBJ2-3, with unresolved D. Germline lookup yields CDR1 LNHDA and CDR2 SQIVND (reference sequence). The CDR3 has 14 residues. With 6 bases removed from V and 0 bases from J, the gap between germline ends came to 10 bases. The CDR3 here is CASSPTVSTDTQYF. The CDR3 DNA is TGTGCCAGTAGCCCGACTGTTAGCACAGATACGCAGTATTTT.

The chain employs TRBV4-2 and TRBJ1-2; D gene ambiguous. CDR1 is LGHNA and CDR2 is YNFKEQ in the germline V gene. This CDR3 is 13 amino acids long. Trimming took off 1 base at V and 4 bases at J, with 7 bases between the two ends. The CDR3 loop is CASSQGSPYGYTF. The CDR3 coding sequence is TGTGCCAGCAGCCAAGGCAGCCCCTATGGCTACACCTTC.

This rearrangement joins TRBV7-2 to TRBJ1-2; D not resolved. This CDR3 has 14 residues. The germline gives CDR1 SGHTA, CDR2 FQGNSA. Trimming took 6 bases from V and 4 from J, leaving 15 bases between them. The DNA of the CDR3 is TGTGCCAGCAGTTTTCCTACTCCAAGCTATGGCTACACCTTC. It translates to CASSFPTPSYGYTF.

The rearrangement links TRBV5-4 to TRBJ1-1; D may be TRBD1 (5 bases). This CDR3 has 13 residues. V was shortened by 0 bases and J by 6 bases, with 9 bases between the two germline ends. CDR1 is SGHNT, CDR2 YYREEE, per germline (reference sequence). CDR3 nucleotides: TGTGCCAGCAGCTTGGCCAGGGAGCCTGAAGCTTTCTTT. Residues: CASSLAREPEAFF.

This clonotype was seen more than once but under ten times. This chain uses TRBV5-8 with TRBJ1-6; weak D call: TRBD1 (6 bases). CDR1 is SGHTS, CDR2 YDEGEE, per germline. Trimming took off 1 base at V and 5 bases at J, with 19 bases between the two ends. The CDR3 is 18 amino acids. CDR3 loop: CASSLNPHKTGHNSPLHF. The DNA of the CDR3 is TGTGCCAGCAGCTTGAACCCGCACAAGACAGGCCATAATTCACCCCTCCACTTT.

The rearrangement joins TRBV20-1 to TRBJ2-4; 10 bases are shared with TRBD2. CDR1 DFQATT and CDR2 SNEGSKA come from the germline V gene (reference sequence). This CDR3 contains 15 residues. V gave up 2 bases and J gave up 8 bases; unmatched junction bases: 9. The DNA for the CDR3 is TGCAGTGCTAGAAGCCAGCGGGGGGGCAGGGACATTCAGTACTTC. Protein: CSARSQRGGRDIQYF.

The CDR3 spells CSALLAGANQETQYF. The CDR3, as DNA: TGCAGTGCATTACTAGCGGGGGCAAACCAAGAGACCCAGTACTTC. This chain links TRBV20-1 with TRBJ2-5; 11 bases line up with TRBD2. The germline V gene has CDR1 DFQATT and CDR2 SNEGSKA (reference sequence). This CDR3 has 15 residues. V trimming: 6 bases; J trimming: 0 bases; junction bases outside the gene matches: 6.